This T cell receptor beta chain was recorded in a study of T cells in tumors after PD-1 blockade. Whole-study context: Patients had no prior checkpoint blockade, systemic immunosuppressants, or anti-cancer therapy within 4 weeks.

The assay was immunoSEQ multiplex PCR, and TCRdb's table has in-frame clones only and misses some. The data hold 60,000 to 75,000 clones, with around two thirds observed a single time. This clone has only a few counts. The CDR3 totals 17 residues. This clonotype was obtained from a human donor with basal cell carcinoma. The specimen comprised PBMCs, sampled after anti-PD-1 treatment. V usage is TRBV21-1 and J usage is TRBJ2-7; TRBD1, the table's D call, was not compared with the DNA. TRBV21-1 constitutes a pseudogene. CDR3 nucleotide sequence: TGTGCCAGCAGCAAATTCGACAGGGGCCAGAGCTCCTACGAGCAGTACTTC. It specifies CASSKFDRGQSSYEQYF.